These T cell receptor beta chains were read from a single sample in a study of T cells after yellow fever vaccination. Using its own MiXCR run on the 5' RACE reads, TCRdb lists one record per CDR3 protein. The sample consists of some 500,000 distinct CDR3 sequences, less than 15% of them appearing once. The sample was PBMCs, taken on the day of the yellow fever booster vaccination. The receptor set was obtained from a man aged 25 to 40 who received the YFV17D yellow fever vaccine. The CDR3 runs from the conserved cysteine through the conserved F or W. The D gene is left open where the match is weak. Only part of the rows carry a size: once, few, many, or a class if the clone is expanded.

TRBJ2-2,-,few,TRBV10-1,CASSTGAGLNTGELFF,TGCGCCAGCAGCACCGGTGCTGGGTTGAACACCGGGGAGCTGTTTTTT
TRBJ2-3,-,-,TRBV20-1,CSATKAGVTDTQYF,TGCAGTGCCACGAAGGCAGGGGTCACAGATACGCAGTATTTT
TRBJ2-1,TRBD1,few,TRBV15,CATSQPTGADYNEQFF,TGTGCCACCTCTCAACCGACAGGGGCAGATTACAATGAGCAGTTCTTC
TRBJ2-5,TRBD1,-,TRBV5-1,CASSWGTGANQETQYF,TGCGCCAGCAGCTGGGGGACAGGGGCGAACCAAGAGACCCAGTACTTC
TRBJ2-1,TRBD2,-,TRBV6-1,CASSPGISGRKHEQFF,TGTGCCAGCAGCCCAGGGATTAGCGGGAGGAAGCATGAGCAGTTCTTC
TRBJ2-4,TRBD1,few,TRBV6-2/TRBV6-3,CASHPGQGMAKNIQYF,TGTGCCAGCCATCCGGGACAGGGGATGGCCAAAAACATTCAGTACTTC
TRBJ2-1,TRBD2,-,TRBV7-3,CASSSSPGLALFF,TGTGCCAGCAGCTCGTCCCCGGGACTAGCACTGTTCTTC
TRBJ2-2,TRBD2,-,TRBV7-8,CASSLRLASNTGELFF,TGTGCCAGCAGCTTACGACTAGCGTCCAACACCGGGGAGCTGTTTTTT
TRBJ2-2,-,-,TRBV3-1,CASSQDRASSGELFF,TGTGCCAGCAGCCAAGACCGGGCCTCCTCCGGGGAGCTGTTTTTT
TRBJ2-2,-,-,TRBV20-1,CSASRTPGELFF,TGCAGTGCTAGCCGGACTCCCGGGGAGCTGTTTTTT
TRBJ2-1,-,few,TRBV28,CASSDARVGSQQFF,TGTGCCAGCAGTGACGCACGGGTTGGCTCCCAGCAGTTCTTC
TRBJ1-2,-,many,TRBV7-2,CASSLQGNEYYGYTF,TGTGCCAGCAGCTTGCAGGGGAATGAGTACTATGGCTACACCTTC
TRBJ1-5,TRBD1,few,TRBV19,CASSITTGSNQPQHF,TGTGCCAGTAGTATCACGACAGGGAGCAATCAGCCCCAGCATTTT
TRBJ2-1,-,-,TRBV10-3,CAISESFGEQFF,TGTGCCATCAGTGAGTCCTTCGGTGAGCAGTTCTTC
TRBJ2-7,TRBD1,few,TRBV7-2,CASSLQGAFREQYF,TGTGCCAGCAGCTTACAGGGGGCCTTTAGGGAGCAGTACTTC
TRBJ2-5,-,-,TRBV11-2,CASSFEAQETQYF,TGTGCCAGCAGCTTCGAAGCCCAAGAGACCCAGTACTTC
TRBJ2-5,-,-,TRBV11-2,CASSLGGHFQETQYF,TGTGCCAGCAGCTTAGGAGGTCATTTCCAAGAGACCCAGTACTTC
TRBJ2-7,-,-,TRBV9,CASSVGVGGSYEQYF,TGTGCCAGCAGCGTAGGTGTGGGTGGCTCCTACGAGCAGTACTTC
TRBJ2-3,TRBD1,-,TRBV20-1,CSARGTGTTDTQYF,TGCAGTGCTAGAGGGACAGGGACCACAGATACGCAGTATTTT
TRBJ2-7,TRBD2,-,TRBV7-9,CASSAKLAGEREQYF,TGTGCCAGCAGCGCCAAACTAGCGGGAGAACGCGAGCAGTACTTC
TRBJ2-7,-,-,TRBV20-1,CSARPGASYEQYF,TGCAGTGCTAGACCCGGGGCCTCCTACGAGCAGTACTTC
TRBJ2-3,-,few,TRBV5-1,CASSRPQGSDTQYF,TGCGCCAGCAGCCGACCCCAGGGATCAGATACGCAGTATTTT
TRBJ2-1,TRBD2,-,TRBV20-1,CSANQGTSDTYNEQFF,TGCAGTGCTAATCAAGGGACTAGCGATACCTACAATGAGCAGTTCTTC
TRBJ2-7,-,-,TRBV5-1,CASTFGWGVYEQYF,TGCGCCAGCACCTTCGGTTGGGGTGTCTACGAGCAGTACTTC
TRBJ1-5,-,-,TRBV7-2,CASSLDGGLGPQHF,TGTGCCAGCAGCTTAGATGGGGGCCTGGGGCCCCAGCATTTT
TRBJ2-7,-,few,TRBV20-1,CSARDVAVTQYF,TGCAGTGCTAGAGATGTAGCGGTCACACAGTACTTC
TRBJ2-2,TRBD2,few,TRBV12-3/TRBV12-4,CASSPLGAGGDTGELFF,TGTGCCAGCAGTCCCCTGGGAGCGGGAGGGGACACCGGGGAGCTGTTTTTT
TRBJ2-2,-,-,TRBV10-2,CASSEQGRTGELFF,TGCGCCAGCAGTGAACAGGGGAGGACCGGGGAGCTGTTTTTT
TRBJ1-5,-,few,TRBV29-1,CSVKEGLSNQPQHF,TGCAGCGTTAAGGAGGGGTTGAGCAATCAGCCCCAGCATTTT
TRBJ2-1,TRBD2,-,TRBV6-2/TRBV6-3,CASRTGLAYNEQFF,TGTGCCAGCAGAACGGGACTAGCTTACAATGAGCAGTTCTTC
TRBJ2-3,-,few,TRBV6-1,CASRDGSEDTQYF,TGTGCCAGCAGAGATGGGAGTGAAGATACGCAGTATTTT
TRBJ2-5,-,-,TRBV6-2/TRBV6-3,CASSYAPETQYF,TGTGCCAGCAGTTACGCCCCAGAGACCCAGTACTTC
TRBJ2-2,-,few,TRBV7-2,CASKMGRESTGELFF,TGTGCCAGCAAAATGGGGCGAGAGAGCACCGGGGAGCTGTTTTTT
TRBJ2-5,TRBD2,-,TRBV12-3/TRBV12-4,CASSLGLAGTETQYF,TGTGCCAGCAGCTTGGGACTAGCGGGAACCGAGACCCAGTACTTC
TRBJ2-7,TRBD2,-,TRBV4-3,CASSQGGGEQYF,TGCGCCAGCAGCCAAGGGGGGGGGGAGCAGTACTTC